These 13 T cell receptor beta chains originate from one sample sequenced in a study of identical twins. TCRdb redid the calling of the 5' RACE reads with MiXCR, one entry per CDR3 protein. The data show 350,000 to 450,000 distinct CDR3 sequences, less than 20% seen once. Material: naive T cells sorted from blood. The receptors were gathered from a man aged 45-65 years in good health.

In this sample, this clonotype turned up once. The genes are TRBV10-3 and TRBJ2-7, with D maybe TRBD1 (5 bases). The germline CDR1 and CDR2 sequences are ENHRY and SYGVKD. This CDR3 comprises 12 residues. Deletions cut 8 bases from V and 5 bases from J, with 13 bases between. The CDR3 nucleotides are TGTGCCATCTCAGCTAAGGGGAACGAGCAGTACTTC. Amino acid sequence: CAISAKGNEQYF.

V usage is TRBV21-1 and J usage is TRBJ2-1; the table calls TRBD2, which could not be checked here. TRBV21-1 is annotated as a pseudogene. This CDR3 contains 21 residues. The CDR3 is CASSIDGTSGSHRGSYNEQFF. The CDR3 DNA is TGTGCCAGCAGCATAGATGGGACTAGCGGGAGTCATCGGGGCTCCTACAATGAGCAGTTCTTC.

Only a few counts were recorded for this clonotype. The chain couples TRBV20-1 to TRBJ1-5; D is undetermined. V was shortened by 1 base and J by 3 bases, with 13 bases between the two germline ends. The CDR3 is 15 amino acids. CDR1 is DFQATT, CDR2 SNEGSKA, per germline (reference sequence). The chain's CDR3 is CSARGLGRPNQPQHF. CDR3 nucleotides: TGCAGTGCTAGAGGCTTAGGGCGCCCCAATCAGCCCCAGCATTTT.

V usage is TRBV7-7 and J usage is TRBJ2-5; 12 nucleotides line up with TRBD2. The CDR3 totals 17 residues. Trimming at V came to 1 base and at J to 2 bases, leaving 5 bases not matched to a gene. Germline CDR1 and CDR2: SSHAT and FNYEAQ (reference sequence). In DNA form, the CDR3 reads TGTGCCAGCAGCTTAGGACTAGCGGGAGATGGGCAAGAGACCCAGTACTTC. Translation: CASSLGLAGDGQETQYF. Supplemented by reference TRBV7-7 and TRBJ2-5, the full variable domain reads GAGVSQSPRYKVTKRGQDVTLRCDPISSHATLYWYQQALGQGPEFLTYFNYEAQPDKSGLPSDRFSAERPEGSISTLTIQRTEQRDSAMYRCASSLGLAGDGQETQYFGPGTRLLVL.

V and J are TRBV7-2 and TRBJ2-1; TRBD2 might be the D (5 bases). Trimming stripped 4 bases from V and 9 bases from J, with 25 bases between. Germline assignment: CDR1 SGHTA and CDR2 FQGNSA. This CDR3 region has 17 residues. This CDR3 is CASSSLSFGVTMSEQFF. The CDR3, as DNA: TGTGCCAGCAGCTCCTTGTCCTTCGGGGTTACAATGAGTGAGCAGTTCTTC.

The table lists this clonotype with many counts. This chain uses TRBV12-3 or TRBV12-4 with TRBJ2-3, with TRBD1 matching over 8 bases. There are 20 residues in the CDR3. Unmatched junction bases numbered 16, after V lost 2 bases and J lost 0 bases. The CDR3 region has the DNA TGTGCCAGCAGTTTAAGCTGGGGGCAGGGGGCTAAAACTAGCACAGATACGCAGTATTTT. Protein: CASSLSWGQGAKTSTDTQYF.

This clonotype was picked up a small number of times. The chain is built from TRBV5-1 and TRBJ2-1; 13 nucleotides match TRBD2. CDR3 length: 18 residues. Germline V gives CDR1 SGHRS, CDR2 YFSETQ. V lost 0 bases and J lost 8; bases outside the gene matches: 11. The CDR3 loop is CASSLARRTSGGRDEQFF. The CDR3 DNA reads as TGCGCCAGCAGCTTGGCCCGTCGGACTAGCGGGGGCCGGGATGAGCAGTTCTTC.

This clonotype was observed many times. The rearrangement uses TRBV7-8 and TRBJ1-1, with D unresolved. Trimming pared 5 bases from V and 4 bases from J, leaving 14 bases between. Germline V gives CDR1 SGHVS, CDR2 FQNEAQ. The CDR3 length is 14 residues. The CDR3 DNA reads TGTGCCAGCAGCGCGGGTCATACGAGCACTGAAGCTTTCTTT. This encodes CASSAGHTSTEAFF.

Ten or more counts support this clonotype. The gene calls are TRBV29-1 and TRBJ2-7; either TRBD1 or TRBD2 may supply D (5 bases each). The ends were cut back, 6 bases at V and 7 bases at J, with 13 bases in the middle. The CDR3 is 11 residues long. Germline-derived CDR1 and CDR2 are SQVTM and ANQGSEA. Here the CDR3 reads CSVLGDGEQYF. The CDR3, as DNA: TGCAGCGTCCTAGGGGACGGAGAGCAGTACTTC.

The chain joins TRBV4-3 to TRBJ2-1, with D uncertain. V was pared by 1 base and J by 0 bases, with 7 bases between. CDR1 is LGHNA and CDR2 is YSLEER in the germline V gene. The CDR3 runs 15 residues. The DNA for the CDR3 is TGCGCCAGCAGCCAAGCTAGGAGCTCCTACAATGAGCAGTTCTTC. It encodes CASSQARSSYNEQFF.

The chain couples TRBV4-3 to TRBJ2-7; TRBD2 is a possible D gene (6 bases). Germline V CDR1 and CDR2: LGHNA, YSLEER. Trimming pared 1 base from V and 1 base from J, leaving 17 bases between. The CDR3 totals 17 residues. CDR3 nucleotide sequence: TGCGCCAGCAGCCAAGCCTCCAGCGGGCCATGGTCCTACGAGCAGTACTTC. It encodes CASSQASSGPWSYEQYF.

This clonotype was detected ten times or more. The V and J genes are TRBV6-2 or TRBV6-3 and TRBJ2-1; D remains ambiguous. CDR3 length: 12 residues. The V end was cut by 8 bases, the J end by 1 base, with 6 bases between. From germline, CDR1 is MNHEY and CDR2 SVGEGT. In nucleotides, the CDR3 is TGTGCCAGCCAACGATCCTACAATGAGCAGTTCTTC. This sequence encodes CASQRSYNEQFF.

The genes are TRBV5-1 and TRBJ2-7; 7 bases match TRBD1. V shed 0 bases and J 6 bases; nucleotides not matched to a gene: 12. Germline CDR1 is SGHRS and CDR2 is YFSETQ. The CDR3 runs 16 residues. In DNA form, the CDR3 reads TGCGCCAGCAGCTTGGAGGGGCGGACAGGAGGTTCCGAGCAGTACTTC. Protein: CASSLEGRTGGSEQYF. Looking up the rest from reference TRBV5-1 and TRBJ2-7 gives the full variable domain: KAGVTQTPRYLIKTRGQQVTLSCSPISGHRSVSWYQQTPGQGLQFLFEYFSETQRNKGNFPGRFSGRQFSNSRSEMNVSTLELGDSALYLCASSLEGRTGGSEQYFGPGTRLTVT.